Included here is one T cell receptor (beta chain) sequence, with context. The antigen is undetermined. Prepared libraries of TCR beta cDNA carried unique molecular identifiers. Roughly 490,000 cDNA molecules came from around 1 to 9.1 million T cells. Via MiXCR, TCRdb re-called the PCR reads, giving one row per CDR3 protein. Altogether some 700,000 distinct CDR3 sequences are present, 59% being singletons, with the ten largest covering around 11%. The data stem from a study of post-analysis software for immune sequencing data. Findings of the study overall: Compared with controls, patients showed significantly lower normalized Chao1 diversity.

The specimen was blood. The sequence was obtained from a girl between 2 and 10 years old with multiple sclerosis.

The CDR3 is CASSGWGGYGYTF. The CDR3 DNA sequence: TGTGCCAGCAGTGGTTGGGGTGGCTATGGCTACACCTTC. The rearrangement links TRBV28 to TRBJ1-2; D unresolved. CDR1 and CDR2 (germline): MDHEN, SYDVKM. The CDR3 is 13 amino acids. V dropped 5 bases and J dropped 4 bases, with 11 bases sitting between them.